One sample yielded the 21 T cell receptor beta chains listed below, sequenced in a study of shared clonotypes between healthy human individuals. Repertoires were generated with immunoSEQ multiplex PCR, while TCRdb's copy carries only in-frame clones and drops some. Of around 1.4 million clones listed, around 98.5% are singletons. Sequencing was done on a sample of naive CD4+ T cells sorted from blood. This sample's subset: CD45RA+ positively selected. The receptors stem from a man younger than 40 in good health.

The chain joins TRBV29-1 to TRBJ2-1, with 8 bases fitting TRBD2. There are 13 residues in the CDR3. Per the germline V gene, CDR1 is SQVTM and CDR2 is ANQGSEA. V shed 8 bases and J 8 bases; nucleotides not matched to a gene: 11. CDR3 sequence: CSPRRTSLDEQFF. The CDR3 DNA sequence: TGCAGCCCACGGAGGACTAGCTTGGATGAGCAGTTCTTC.

The chain combines TRBV7-3 with TRBJ1-1; D possibly corresponds to TRBD1 (5 bases). Germline CDR1 is SGHTA and CDR2 is FQGTGA. The length of the CDR3 is 13 residues. Trimming pared 1 base from V and 3 bases from J, leaving 6 bases between. The CDR3 sequence: CASSLIGDTEAFF. DNA of the CDR3: TGTGCCAGCAGCTTAATAGGGGACACTGAAGCTTTCTTT.

The chain carries TRBV6-6 and TRBJ2-1; 9 bases agree with TRBD1. Trimming removed 3 bases from V and 9 bases from J; junction bases left unmatched: 12. There are 16 residues in the CDR3. CDR1 and CDR2 from the germline V gene are MNHNY and SVGAGI (reference sequence). The CDR3 here is CASSYSSGQGWGEQFF. The CDR3 DNA sequence: TGTGCCAGCAGTTATTCTAGCGGACAGGGGTGGGGTGAGCAGTTCTTC.

In the case of this clone: The same CDR3 also results from other DNA sequences found in this sample. V is TRBV28 and J is TRBJ2-3, with D possibly matching TRBD2 (5 bases). The CDR3 consists of 12 residues. In germline, CDR1 is MDHEN, CDR2 SYDVKM. The V end was cut by 6 bases, the J end by 3 bases, with 7 bases between. The CDR3 sequence: CASSRGTDTQYF. In DNA form, the CDR3 reads TGTGCCAGCAGCCGCGGGACAGATACGCAGTATTTT.

The chain employs TRBV18 and TRBJ2-1; D may be TRBD1 (6 bases). Per germline, CDR1 KGHSH and CDR2 LQKENI. The CDR3 loop spans 14 amino acids. The V end was cut by 4 bases, the J end by 3 bases, with 10 bases between. CDR3 sequence: CASSRGPDYNEQFF. The CDR3 coding sequence is TGTGCCAGCTCACGGGGGCCTGACTACAATGAGCAGTTCTTC.

This chain uses TRBV15 with TRBJ2-2; D unresolved. Looked up from germline, CDR1 is LNHNV and CDR2 is YYDKDF (reference sequence). Trimming took off 8 bases at V and 11 bases at J, with 15 bases between the two ends. CDR3 size: 12 residues. Written as DNA, the CDR3 is TGTGCCACCCAGAAAGGGCCGGGCGAGCTGTTTTTT. Translation gives CATQKGPGELFF.

This chain links TRBV2 with TRBJ2-7; D could derive from TRBD1 or TRBD2 (5 bases each). V lost 6 bases and J 2 bases, leaving 20 bases between the germline ends. Germline lookup yields CDR1 SNHLY and CDR2 FYNNEI. There are 16 residues in the CDR3. In DNA, the CDR3 is TGTGCCAGCAGAACCTGGTCCCGGGACGGTACCTACGAGCAGTACTTC. It specifies CASRTWSRDGTYEQYF. Variable domain in full (rest from reference TRBV2 and TRBJ2-7): EPEVTQTPSHQVTQMGQEVILRCVPISNHLYFYWYRQILGQKVEFLVSFYNNEISEKSEIFDDQFSVERPDGSNFTLKIRSTKLEDSAMYFCASRTWSRDGTYEQYFGPGTRLTVT.

This rearrangement joins TRBV5-1 to TRBJ1-3; D not resolved. With 0 bases removed from V and 0 bases from J, the gap between germline ends came to 10 bases. The CDR3 loop spans 16 amino acids. The germline V gene has CDR1 SGHRS and CDR2 YFSETQ. CDR3 protein: CASSLESERSGNTIYF. As DNA, the CDR3 is TGCGCCAGCAGCTTGGAATCCGAACGCTCTGGAAACACCATATATTTT.

This rearrangement joins TRBV9 to TRBJ2-3; 7 bases match TRBD2. The length of the CDR3 is 15 residues. After removal of 1 base from V and 1 base from J, the junction contained 3 bases not matched to a gene. Per germline, CDR1 SGDLS and CDR2 YYNGEE. Here the CDR3 reads CASSVRAGGTDTQYF. In DNA, the CDR3 is TGTGCCAGCAGCGTAAGGGCGGGGGGCACAGATACGCAGTATTTT.

The gene calls are TRBV7-8 and TRBJ2-5; TRBD2 matches at 10 bases. The CDR3 contains 15 residues. V was pared by 2 bases and J by 3 bases, with 3 bases of the junction left unmatched. CDR1 and CDR2 from the germline V gene are SGHVS and FQNEAQ. This CDR3 is CASSLSLAGEETQYF. The CDR3 DNA reads TGTGCCAGCAGCTTAAGCCTAGCGGGAGAAGAGACCCAGTACTTC.

The chain employs TRBV9 and TRBJ1-3; TRBD1 matches 7 bases. Trimming at V came to 3 bases and at J to 8 bases, leaving 11 bases not matched to a gene. Looked up from germline, CDR1 is SGDLS and CDR2 is YYNGEE. CDR3 length: 15 amino acids. CDR3 sequence: CASSARQGVSDTIYF. CDR3 sequence (DNA): TGTGCCAGCAGCGCCCGACAGGGTGTGAGTGACACCATATATTTT.

This chain links TRBV7-3 with TRBJ2-1; unclear D gene. V was clipped by 2 bases and J by 10 bases, with 6 bases between them. Germline values: CDR1 SGHTA, CDR2 FQGTGA. The CDR3 is made up of 11 amino acids. The CDR3 is CASSLDTEQFF. The CDR3 nucleotides are TGTGCCAGCAGCTTAGATACCGAGCAGTTCTTC.

This clone has only one observation. The chain uses TRBV5-6 and TRBJ1-1; 7 nucleotides align to TRBD1. Trimming at V came to 1 base and at J to 0 bases, leaving 3 bases not matched to a gene. CDR1 SGHDT and CDR2 YYEEEE come from the germline V gene. There are 15 residues in the CDR3. CDR3 amino acids: CASSLTGVLNTEAFF. DNA of the CDR3: TGTGCCAGCAGCTTGACAGGGGTTCTGAACACTGAAGCTTTCTTT.

The V gene is TRBV9, the J gene TRBJ2-1; D is possibly TRBD1 or TRBD2 (5 bases each). Per germline, CDR1 SGDLS and CDR2 YYNGEE. The V and J ends lost 3 bases and 5 bases respectively, with 15 bases between them. CDR3 size: 15 residues. The CDR3 nucleotides read TGTGCCAGCAGCGCTGACTGGGGGTATAACAATGAGCAGTTCTTC. It specifies CASSADWGYNNEQFF. Complete variable domain (other parts from reference TRBV9 and TRBJ2-1): DSGVTQTPKHLITATGQRVTLRCSPRSGDLSVYWYQQSLDQGLQFLIQYYNGEERAKGNILERFSAQQFPDLHSELNLSSLELGDSALYFCASSADWGYNNEQFFGPGTRLTVL.

This sequence joins TRBV30 and TRBJ2-1, with unresolved D. Trimming shortened V by 0 bases and J by 7 bases, and 10 bases separated the two germline ends. Germline V gene lookup returns CDR1 GTSNPN and CDR2 SVGIG (reference sequence). This CDR3 has 13 amino acids. For the CDR3, the DNA is TGTGCCTGGAGTGTACTATCGGGTAATGAGCAGTTCTTC. It is translated as CAWSVLSGNEQFF.

The gene calls are TRBV20-1 and TRBJ2-4; D unresolved. From germline, CDR1 is DFQATT and CDR2 SNEGSKA (reference sequence). The CDR3 sequence is 11 residues long. The CDR3 nucleotides read TGCAGCTATTTAGCCAAAAACATTCAGTACTTC. Translation: CSYLAKNIQYF.

The genes are TRBV5-1 and TRBJ1-2, with 10 bases aligning to TRBD1. In germline, CDR1 is SGHRS, CDR2 YFSETQ. CDR3 length equals 14 residues. Trimming took 5 bases from V and 5 from J; bases not matched to a gene: 6. This chain's CDR3 is CASSWTGGDYGYTF. Written as DNA, the CDR3 is TGCGCCAGCAGTTGGACAGGGGGAGATTATGGCTACACCTTC.

V is TRBV10-3 and J is TRBJ2-7; 11 nucleotides align to TRBD1. V was clipped by 6 bases and J by 2 bases; unmatched bases: 3. Germline V gene data show CDR1 as ENHRY and CDR2 as SYGVKD. CDR3 length equals 14 residues. The CDR3 protein is CAIRGQGGPYEQYF. CDR3 in DNA: TGTGCCATCAGGGGACAGGGGGGCCCCTACGAGCAGTACTTC.

The count of this clone is one. The chain carries TRBV6-1 and TRBJ2-7; 7 bases match TRBD1. The CDR3 extends over 14 amino acids. J lost 2 bases, V lost 6 bases, and 7 bases had no gene match. Germline-derived CDR1 and CDR2 are MNHNS and SASEGT. CDR3 nucleotides: TGTGCCAGCAGAAGACAGGGTACGGCCTACGAGCAGTACTTC. Translating gives CASRRQGTAYEQYF.

The V gene is TRBV4-3, the J gene TRBJ1-5; D is unresolved. CDR3 length equals 14 residues. Trimming stripped 8 bases from V and 6 bases from J, with 17 bases between. Per germline, CDR1 LGHNA and CDR2 YSLEER. The CDR3 nucleotides read TGCGCCAGCGCAAGGGAGCCGGGAGTTCAGCCCCAGCATTTT. It is translated as CASAREPGVQPQHF.

This clone was recorded only once. This chain joins TRBV5-5 and TRBJ2-7, with D unclear. Per germline, CDR1 SGHKS and CDR2 YYEKEE (reference sequence). The germline V and J ends were trimmed by 0 bases and 0 bases, with 13 bases remaining between them. This CDR3 has 16 amino acids. CDR3 coding DNA: TGTGCCAGCAGCTTGGGCATTCCCTGGAGCTCCTACGAGCAGTACTTC. The encoded protein is CASSLGIPWSSYEQYF.